Presented here are 32 T cell receptor beta chains from one specimen sequenced in a study of human T cells and chemical hapten exposure. Time point described: patch test 2, 6 weeks after DPC sensitization. The treatment is: therapeutic diphenylcyclopropenone sensitization with weekly scalp DPC. TCRdb independently ran MiXCR on the RACE reads; one entry per CDR3 protein. This sample has some 99,000 distinct CDR3 sequences, with 9.2% found just once. Sequencing was performed on whole blood, taken in connection with sensitization to the hapten diphenylcyclopropenone (DPC). The receptor set was obtained from a woman aged 40-49 years with alopecia areata. Some clones in this sample may be carry-over from other donors' samples.

The genes are TRBV6-5 and TRBJ2-3; D call uncertain. CDR1 is MNHEY, CDR2 SVGAGI, per germline. V lost 2 bases to trimming and J lost 6 bases, with 9 bases between them. CDR3 length: 13 amino acids. The CDR3 protein is CASSYGFLDTQYF. In DNA form, the CDR3 reads TGTGCCAGCAGTTACGGGTTTTTGGATACGCAGTATTTT.

There are many counts of this clonotype. The chain carries TRBV20-1 and TRBJ2-7; TRBD2 aligns across 9 bases. Germline CDR1 is DFQATT and CDR2 is SNEGSKA (reference sequence). The CDR3 has 15 residues. J gave up 0 bases and V 0 bases, and 3 bases lay outside the gene matches. In nucleotides, the CDR3 is TGCAGTGCTAGAGATAAGCGGGGGGCCTCCTACGAGCAGTACTTC. Translated: CSARDKRGASYEQYF.

In its sample, this clonotype was seen a few times. This chain uses TRBV11-2 with TRBJ2-2; D remains unclear. CDR1 is SGHAT and CDR2 is FQNNGV in the germline V gene. The V end lost 0 bases, the J end lost 8 bases, and 7 bases lay between the germline ends. CDR3 length: 13 residues. CDR3 sequence: CASSLDSVGELFF. The CDR3 nucleotides read TGTGCCAGCAGCTTAGATTCAGTAGGGGAGCTGTTTTTT. The whole variable domain, filled in from reference TRBV11-2 and TRBJ2-2, reads EAGVAQSPRYKIIEKRQSVAFWCNPISGHATLYWYQQILGQGPKLLIQFQNNGVVDDSQLPKDRFSAERLKGVDSTLKIQPAKLEDSAVYLCASSLDSVGELFFGEGSRLTVL.

This clonotype has ten or more counts. The chain combines TRBV7-6 with TRBJ2-2; the D gene is possibly TRBD2 (6 bases). Germline CDR1 reads SGHVS; CDR2 reads FNYEAQ. Trimming removed 5 bases at V and 1 base at J, with 8 bases between. This CDR3 comprises 14 residues. This CDR3 reads CASSVGGNTGELFF. The CDR3 DNA reads TGTGCCAGCAGCGTGGGGGGGAACACCGGGGAGCTGTTTTTT.

In this sample, this clonotype turned up many times. The CDR3 nucleotides are TGCAGTGCCCCACGGGACAGGACCGGGGGTGAGCAGTTCTTC. Protein sequence: CSAPRDRTGGEQFF. The V call is TRBV20-1, the J call TRBJ2-1, with 8 bases lining up with TRBD1. V was clipped by 6 bases and J by 9 bases; unmatched bases: 13. This CDR3 has 14 residues. Germline lookup yields CDR1 DFQATT and CDR2 SNEGSKA (reference sequence).

The CDR3 region has the DNA TGCGCCAGCAGCTTGGCGGCGGCGGGGATTGGCTATGGCTACACCTTC. Its protein is CASSLAAAGIGYGYTF. The gene calls are TRBV5-1 and TRBJ1-2; unclear D gene. Germline CDR1 and CDR2: SGHRS and YFSETQ. V was clipped by 0 bases and J by 4 bases, with 16 bases between them. The CDR3 extends over 16 amino acids.

As concerns this clonotype: A much more abundant neighbour one base away suggests this may be a read error. The chain links TRBV3-1 to TRBJ1-2; D call uncertain. The V gene's germline CDR1 is LGHDT and CDR2 YNNKEL (reference sequence). The CDR3 loop spans 14 amino acids. V gave up 0 bases and J gave up 6 bases, with 11 bases separating them. CDR3 coding DNA: TGTGCCAGCAGCCAAGAGTCGGGTATCGATGGCTACACCTTC. Translating it yields CASSQESGIDGYTF.

This clonotype was picked up a small number of times. The chain combines TRBV7-2 with TRBJ1-5; D remains ambiguous. Germline V gives CDR1 SGHTA, CDR2 FQGNSA. CDR3 length: 13 residues. V was trimmed by 6 bases and J by 4 bases, leaving 10 bases between them. The DNA for the CDR3 is TGTGCCAGCAGTTGGGCAGATAATCAGCCCCAGCATTTT. This encodes CASSWADNQPQHF.

Many counts were recorded for this clonotype. This rearrangement joins TRBV6-5 to TRBJ2-5, with no clear D. The CDR3 loop spans 14 amino acids. Germline V gives CDR1 MNHEY, CDR2 SVGAGI. Trimming pared 0 bases from V and 2 bases from J, leaving 7 bases between. The CDR3, as DNA: TGTGCCAGCAGTTACTCGACTTCGCAAGAGACCCAGTACTTC. The encoded protein is CASSYSTSQETQYF.

The sample holds many counts of this clonotype. Written as DNA, the CDR3 is TGTGCCAGCAGCCAAGGACTTGTGGGACTAGCGGGGGGGCCCTACGAGCAGTACTTC. Encoded protein: CASSQGLVGLAGGPYEQYF. The chain links TRBV3-1 to TRBJ2-7, with 16 bases matching TRBD2. Looked up from germline, CDR1 is LGHDT and CDR2 is YNNKEL (reference sequence). The CDR3 has 19 residues. V was pared by 1 base and J by 2 bases, with 8 bases of the junction left unmatched.

The table lists this clonotype with many counts. The V and J genes are TRBV6-2 or TRBV6-3 and TRBJ1-2; tentatively, D is TRBD1 (6 bases). V lost 2 bases and J lost 8, with 15 bases in between. The CDR3 extends over 14 amino acids. Germline V lookup: CDR1 MNHEY, CDR2 SVGEGT. The CDR3 loop reads CASSYGGRVNGYTF. The CDR3 DNA follows: TGTGCCAGCAGTTACGGGGGCAGGGTGAACGGCTACACCTTC.

Many counts were recorded for this clonotype. V gene TRBV4-2 combines with J gene TRBJ2-1, with D tentatively TRBD1 (6 bases). The germline V gene encodes CDR1 LGHNA and CDR2 YNFKEQ. Trimming removed 4 bases from V and 8 bases from J, with 15 bases in between. CDR3 length: 14 residues. The CDR3 region has the DNA TGTGCCAGCAGCCGGGGGCTGGACTGGGATGAGCAGTTCTTC. Protein sequence: CASSRGLDWDEQFF.

The sample holds many counts of this clonotype. The V gene is TRBV3-1, the J gene TRBJ2-7; D is unclear. Germline V gives CDR1 LGHDT, CDR2 YNNKEL (reference sequence). CDR3 length equals 16 residues. Trimming removed 0 bases at V and 7 bases at J, with 19 bases between. Here the CDR3 DNA reads TGTGCCAGCAGCCAAGATAGGGCTCCTGACGCATTGGAGCAGTACTTC. Amino acids: CASSQDRAPDALEQYF.

A word on this clonotype: The junction shows a germline mismatch at one end, possibly a read error. This sequence joins TRBV28 and TRBJ2-7; no clear D. The length of the CDR3 is 11 residues. Per germline, CDR1 MDHEN and CDR2 SYDVKM. The CDR3 sequence: CASSSSDEQYF. CDR3 bases: TGTGCCAGCAGTTCCTCCGACGAGCAGTACTTC.

This clonotype was recorded a few times. The J gene is TRBJ1-5, the V gene TRBV7-2, with TRBD1 identical over 7 bases. Germline assignment: CDR1 SGHTA and CDR2 FQGNSA. The junction had 7 bases not matched to a gene; V was cut back by 5 bases and J by 3 bases. This CDR3 has 15 residues. CDR3 protein: CASSQRQGHNQPQHF. The CDR3 region has the DNA TGTGCCAGCAGCCAACGACAGGGCCACAATCAGCCCCAGCATTTT.

The chain couples TRBV13 to TRBJ2-3, with 7 bases matching TRBD2. Germline CDR1 and CDR2: PRHDT and FYEKMQ (reference sequence). This CDR3 region has 16 residues. V trimming: 3 bases; J trimming: 0 bases; junction bases outside the gene matches: 6. DNA for the CDR3: TGTGCCAGCAGCTTGCGTCTAGCGGCTAGCACAGATACGCAGTATTTT. Translated: CASSLRLAASTDTQYF.

As regards this clonotype: Because the CDR3 is missing its conserved closing phenylalanine or tryptophan, this is likely a read error. The rearrangement links TRBV4-1 to TRBJ1-2; TRBD1 agrees at 9 bases. The CDR3 sequence is 17 residues long. Germline-derived CDR1 and CDR2 are MGHRA and YSYEKL. With 1 base clipped from V and 2 bases from J, the junction kept 8 bases outside the gene matches. The CDR3 sequence: CASSQARDRAQNYGYTY. CDR3 in DNA: TGCGCCAGCAGCCAAGCCCGGGACAGGGCTCAAAACTATGGCTACACCTAC.

The table lists this clonotype with many counts. The chain joins TRBV20-1 to TRBJ2-7; D possibly matches TRBD1 or TRBD2 (5 bases each). CDR1 is DFQATT and CDR2 is SNEGSKA in the germline V gene (reference sequence). Trimming pared 4 bases from V and 4 bases from J, leaving 17 bases between. This CDR3 is 14 amino acids long. The CDR3 region is CSANTPGPSYEQYF. CDR3 nucleotide sequence: TGCAGTGCTAACACCCCGGGACCCTCTTACGAGCAGTACTTC.

In this sample, this clonotype turned up a few times. The chain combines TRBV12-3 or TRBV12-4 with TRBJ2-7; TRBD2 is a possible D gene (6 bases). CDR3 length: 11 amino acids. Trimming took 6 bases from V and 6 from J, leaving 9 bases between them. The CDR3 here is CASRGGAEQYF. DNA for the CDR3: TGTGCCAGCAGGGGAGGAGCCGAGCAGTACTTC.

This clonotype was observed a few times. The V gene is TRBV20-1, the J gene TRBJ2-7; 9 bases map to TRBD1. V shed 8 bases and J 3 bases; nucleotides not matched to a gene: 5. CDR1 and CDR2 from the germline V gene are DFQATT and SNEGSKA (reference sequence). The CDR3 contains 12 residues. CDR3 DNA: TGCAGTTTAGGACAGGGGAACTACGAGCAGTACTTC. It is translated as CSLGQGNYEQYF.

This clonotype came up many times. The J gene is TRBJ2-7, the V gene TRBV6-6; no clear D. The CDR3 runs to 15 residues. V was cut by 4 bases and J by 5 bases, with 18 bases left in between. The V gene's germline CDR1 is MNHNY and CDR2 SVGAGI (reference sequence). CDR3 DNA sequence: TGTGCCAGCAGTTCCGATGCGGCCTTCCCCAACGAGCAGTACTTC. It specifies CASSSDAAFPNEQYF.

This clonotype appeared many times. V is TRBV2 and J is TRBJ2-7, with D possibly matching TRBD2 (6 bases). V dropped 4 bases and J dropped 0 bases, with 10 bases sitting between them. There are 14 residues in the CDR3. Germline-derived CDR1 and CDR2 are SNHLY and FYNNEI. This CDR3 is CASSVGRSSYEQYF. CDR3 sequence (DNA): TGTGCCAGCAGTGTTGGGAGGAGCTCCTACGAGCAGTACTTC.

This clonotype came up many times. The chain recombines TRBV11-2 with TRBJ2-5; 9 bases are a match to TRBD1. The CDR3 has 15 amino acids. CDR1 and CDR2 from the germline V gene are SGHAT and FQNNGV. J was trimmed by 4 bases and V by 5 bases; bases with no gene match: 8. The CDR3 nucleotides read TGTGCCAGCAGCCGTCCCGGGACAGGGAGAGAGACCCAGTACTTC. It specifies CASSRPGTGRETQYF.

This clonotype was seen many times. The chain couples TRBV5-1 to TRBJ2-7; TRBD1 matches 7 bases. V lost 5 bases and J lost 2; bases outside the gene matches: 10. The CDR3 totals 15 residues. Germline values: CDR1 SGHRS, CDR2 YFSETQ. The CDR3 DNA is TGCGCCAGCAGGCCGAACCGGGACAGCCCCTACGAGCAGTACTTC. It yields the protein CASRPNRDSPYEQYF.

This clonotype was seen many times. The CDR3 loop reads CASSPNPTDTQYF. CDR3 DNA sequence: TGTGCCAGCAGCCCGAACCCCACAGATACGCAGTATTTT. The V gene is TRBV7-8, the J gene TRBJ2-3; D ambiguous. Trimming shortened V by 5 bases and J by 2 bases, and 8 bases separated the two germline ends. Per the germline V gene, CDR1 is SGHVS and CDR2 is FQNEAQ. The CDR3 runs to 13 residues.

V gene TRBV5-6 combines with J gene TRBJ2-3, with 10 bases that match TRBD2. This CDR3 region has 18 residues. The germline gives CDR1 SGHDT, CDR2 YYEEEE. The J segment lost 5 bases and the V segment lost 2 bases, leaving 14 bases of the junction unmatched. The CDR3 region is CASSFYLRGSGGRDTQYF. CDR3 DNA: TGTGCCAGCAGCTTCTATCTGAGAGGTAGCGGGGGGCGAGATACGCAGTATTTT.

The chain joins TRBV19 to TRBJ2-5; perhaps TRBD1 as D (5 bases). This CDR3 region has 15 residues. V was cut by 9 bases and J by 5 bases, with 22 bases left in between. Germline lookup yields CDR1 LNHDA and CDR2 SQIVND (reference sequence). In DNA, the CDR3 is TGTGCCAGCCAAATCAGGGTCGGAAGGATGGAGACCCAGTACTTC. Translating gives CASQIRVGRMETQYF.

This clonotype was counted many times. The chain combines TRBV6-2 or TRBV6-3 with TRBJ2-1; TRBD2 aligns across 9 bases. The germline CDR1 and CDR2 sequences are MNHEY and SVGEGT. The V gene end was trimmed by 1 base and the J gene end by 10 bases; junction bases not matched to a gene: 8. This CDR3 has 15 residues. This CDR3 is CASSYFLAGRAEQFF. For the CDR3, the DNA is TGTGCCAGCAGTTACTTCCTAGCGGGGAGGGCGGAGCAGTTCTTC.

Turning to this clonotype: Just one base apart from a much larger clone, this may be a read error. The chain has TRBV5-6 and TRBJ2-1; 7 nucleotides agree with TRBD1. J gave up 6 bases and V 4 bases, and 13 bases lay outside the gene matches. The CDR3 loop spans 16 amino acids. Germline V CDR1 and CDR2: SGHDT, YYEEEE. The CDR3 DNA sequence: TGTGCCAGCAGCCTGGACAGGACCAAACATTTCAATGAGCAGTTCTTC. Its protein product is CASSLDRTKHFNEQFF. The whole variable domain, filled in from reference TRBV5-6 and TRBJ2-1, reads DAGVTQSPTHLIKTRGQQVTLRCSPKSGHDTVSWYQQALGQGPQFIFQYYEEEERQRGNFPDRFSGHQFPNYSSELNVNALLLGDSALYLCASSLDRTKHFNEQFFGPGTRLTVL.

This clonotype was detected once. J is TRBJ2-4 and V is TRBV6-5; weak D call: TRBD1 (6 bases). Trimming left V 5 bases short and J 14 bases short, with 13 bases between. This CDR3 contains 11 residues. Germline-derived CDR1 and CDR2 are MNHEY and SVGAGI. CDR3 protein: CASSVGQFEYF. CDR3 nucleotides: TGTGCCAGCAGTGTCGGACAGTTCGAGTACTTC.

This clonotype occurred many times. V usage is TRBV21-1 and J usage is TRBJ2-7; no DNA check was done on the table's D call, TRBD2. TRBV21-1 is designated a pseudogene. CDR3 length equals 19 residues. CDR3 residues: CASSKEEVRARTSYDEQYF. In DNA, the CDR3 is TGTGCCAGCAGCAAAGAGGAGGTCAGGGCAAGGACTAGCTATGACGAGCAGTACTTC.

This clonotype was counted ten times or more. The chain uses TRBV27 and TRBJ2-7, with D tentatively TRBD2 (6 bases). The V gene lost 5 bases and the J gene lost 9 bases, with 17 bases spanning the gap. The germline CDR1 and CDR2 sequences are MNHEY and SMNVEV (reference sequence). CDR3 length: 13 residues. The CDR3 region has the DNA TGTGCCAGCAGTAGGGACCCACTGGAGGGGCAGTACTTC. It translates to CASSRDPLEGQYF.